This TCR beta chain is drawn from a study of ipilimumab plus nivolumab after autologous stem cell transplantation. At the level of the study: Median doses per patient: a few ipilimumab, seven to nine nivolumab. Findings and limits, study-wide: The authors say TCR, Treg and microbiome findings warrant further study.

Assay: immunoSEQ multiplex PCR; the TCRdb copy retains only in-frame clones and omits some. The repertoire includes approximately 16,000 clones, around 74% of them detected once, and around 9.3% sits in the top ten. This clone appeared once. What it recognizes is unknown. CDR3 length: 14 residues. Germline V lookup: CDR1 SGHTA, CDR2 FQGNSA. The V end was cut by 8 bases, the J end by 0 bases, with 10 bases between. Starting 14 to 28 days after autologous transplant, ipilimumab 1 mg/kg was given. Through week 26, nivolumab 3 mg/kg IV was given weeks 1, 4, 7, 10, then biweekly. Specimen: PBMCs, collected in a trial of ipilimumab plus nivolumab as post-transplant consolidation. This chain links TRBV7-2 with TRBJ2-2, with a weak D call TRBD2 (5 bases). This TCR derives from a male donor with primary mediastinal lymphoma. In nucleotides, the CDR3 is TGTGCCAGCTGTAGCGATTCGAACACCGGGGAGCTGTTTTTT. This codes for CASCSDSNTGELFF.